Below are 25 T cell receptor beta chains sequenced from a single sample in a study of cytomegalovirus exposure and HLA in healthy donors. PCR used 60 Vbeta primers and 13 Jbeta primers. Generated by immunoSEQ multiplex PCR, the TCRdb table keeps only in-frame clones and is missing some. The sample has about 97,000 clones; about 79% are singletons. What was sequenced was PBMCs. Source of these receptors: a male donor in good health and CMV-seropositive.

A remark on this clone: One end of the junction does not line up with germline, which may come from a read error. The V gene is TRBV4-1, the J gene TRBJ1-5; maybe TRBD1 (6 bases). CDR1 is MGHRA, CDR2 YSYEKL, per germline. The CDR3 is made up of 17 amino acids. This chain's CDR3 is CVSSPYPWGRSNQPQHF. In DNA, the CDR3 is TGCGTCAGCAGCCCCTACCCTTGGGGGCGAAGCAATCAGCCCCAGCATTTT.

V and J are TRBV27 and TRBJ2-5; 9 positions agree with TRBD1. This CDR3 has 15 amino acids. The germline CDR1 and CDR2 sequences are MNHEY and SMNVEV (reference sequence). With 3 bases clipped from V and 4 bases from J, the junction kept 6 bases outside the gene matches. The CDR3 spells CASSLGGTGLETQYF. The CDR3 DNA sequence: TGTGCCAGCAGTTTGGGCGGGACAGGGTTAGAGACCCAGTACTTC.

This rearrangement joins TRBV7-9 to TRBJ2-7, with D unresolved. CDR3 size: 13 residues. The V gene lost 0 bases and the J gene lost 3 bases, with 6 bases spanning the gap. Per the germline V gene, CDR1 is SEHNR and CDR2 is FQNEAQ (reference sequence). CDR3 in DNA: TGTGCCAGCAGCTTAGCACAGAACTACGAGCAGTACTTC. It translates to CASSLAQNYEQYF.

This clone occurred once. The CDR3 loop is CASSWEGLAGNEQFF. CDR3 DNA sequence: TGCGCCAGCAGCTGGGAAGGACTAGCAGGCAATGAGCAGTTCTTC. The chain combines TRBV5-1 with TRBJ2-1, with 8 bases lining up with TRBD2. V dropped 3 bases and J dropped 6; count of bases not matched to a gene: 8. The CDR3 spans 15 residues. Germline CDR1 SGHRS, CDR2 YFSETQ.

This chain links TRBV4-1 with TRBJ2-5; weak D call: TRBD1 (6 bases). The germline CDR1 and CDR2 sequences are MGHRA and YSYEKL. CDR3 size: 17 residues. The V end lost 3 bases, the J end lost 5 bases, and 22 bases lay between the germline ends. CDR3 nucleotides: TGCGCCAGCAGCCAGGCCCTTTGGACAGTGAAGAAGGAGACCCAGTACTTC. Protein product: CASSQALWTVKKETQYF.

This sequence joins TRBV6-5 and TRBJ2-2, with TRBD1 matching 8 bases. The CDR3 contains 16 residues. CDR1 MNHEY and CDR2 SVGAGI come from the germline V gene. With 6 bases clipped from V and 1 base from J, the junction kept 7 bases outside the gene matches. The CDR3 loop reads CASSYQGAENTGELFF. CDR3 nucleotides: TGTGCCAGCAGCTACCAGGGGGCAGAGAACACCGGGGAGCTGTTTTTT.

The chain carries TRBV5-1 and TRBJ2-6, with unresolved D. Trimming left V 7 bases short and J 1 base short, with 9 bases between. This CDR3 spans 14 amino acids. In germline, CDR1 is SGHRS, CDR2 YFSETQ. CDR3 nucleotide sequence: TGCGCCAGCTACTCCTCTTCTGGGGCCAACGTCCTGACTTTC. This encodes CASYSSSGANVLTF.

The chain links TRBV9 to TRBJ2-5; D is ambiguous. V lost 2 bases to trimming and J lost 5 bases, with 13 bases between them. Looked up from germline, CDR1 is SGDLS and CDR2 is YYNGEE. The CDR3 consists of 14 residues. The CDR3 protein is CASSVSPSAETQYF. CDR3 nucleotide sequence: TGTGCCAGCAGCGTTTCCCCTTCTGCGGAGACCCAGTACTTC.

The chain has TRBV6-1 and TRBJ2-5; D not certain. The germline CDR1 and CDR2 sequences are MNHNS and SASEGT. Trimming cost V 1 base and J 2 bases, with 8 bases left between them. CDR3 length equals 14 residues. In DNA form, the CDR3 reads TGTGCCAGCAGTGAAGGTGGGCAACAAGAGACCCAGTACTTC. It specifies CASSEGGQQETQYF.

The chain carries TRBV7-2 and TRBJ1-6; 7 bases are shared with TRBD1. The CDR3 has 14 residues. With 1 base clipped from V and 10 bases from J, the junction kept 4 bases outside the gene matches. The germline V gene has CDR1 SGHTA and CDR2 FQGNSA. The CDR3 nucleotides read TGTGCCAGCAGCTTAGGGGACAGTGGCTCACCCCTCCACTTT. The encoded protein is CASSLGDSGSPLHF.

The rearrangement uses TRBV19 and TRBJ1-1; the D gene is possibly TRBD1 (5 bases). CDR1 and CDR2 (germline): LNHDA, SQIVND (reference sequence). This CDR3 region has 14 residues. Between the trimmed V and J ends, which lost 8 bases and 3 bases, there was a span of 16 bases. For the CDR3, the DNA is TGTGCCAGTGGGCGCGGGGGTAAGGACACTGAAGCTTTCTTT. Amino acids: CASGRGGKDTEAFF.

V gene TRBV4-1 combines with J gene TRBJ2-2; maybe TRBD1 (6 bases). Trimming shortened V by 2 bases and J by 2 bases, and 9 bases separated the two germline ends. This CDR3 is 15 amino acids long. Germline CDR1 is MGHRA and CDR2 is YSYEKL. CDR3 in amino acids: CASSQRTDNTGELFF. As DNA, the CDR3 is TGCGCCAGCAGCCAACGGACAGATAACACCGGGGAGCTGTTTTTT.

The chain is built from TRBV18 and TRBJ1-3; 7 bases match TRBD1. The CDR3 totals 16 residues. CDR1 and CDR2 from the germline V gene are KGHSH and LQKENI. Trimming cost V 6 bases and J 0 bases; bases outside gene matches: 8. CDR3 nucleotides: TGTGCCAGCTCGCCTGGACAGGCGATCTCTGGAAACACCATATATTTT. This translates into CASSPGQAISGNTIYF.

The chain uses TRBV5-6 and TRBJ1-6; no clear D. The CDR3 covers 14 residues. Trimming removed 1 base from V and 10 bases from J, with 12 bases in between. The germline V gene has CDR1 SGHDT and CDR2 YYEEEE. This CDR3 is CASSLTTRYSPLHF. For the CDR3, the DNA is TGTGCCAGCAGCTTGACCACGCGGTACTCACCCCTCCACTTT.

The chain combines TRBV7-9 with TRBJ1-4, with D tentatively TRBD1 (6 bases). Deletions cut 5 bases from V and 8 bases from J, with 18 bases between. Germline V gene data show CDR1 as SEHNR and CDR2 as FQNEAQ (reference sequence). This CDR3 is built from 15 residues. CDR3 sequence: CASSRRPQGSEKLFF. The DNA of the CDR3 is TGTGCCAGCAGCCGCCGGCCTCAGGGGAGCGAAAAACTGTTTTTT.

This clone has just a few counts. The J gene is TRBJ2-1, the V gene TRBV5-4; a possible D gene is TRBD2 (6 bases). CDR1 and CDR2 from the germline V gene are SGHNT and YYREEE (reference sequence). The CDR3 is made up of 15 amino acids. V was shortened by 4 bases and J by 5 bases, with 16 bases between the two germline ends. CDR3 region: CASSLGREYHNEQFF. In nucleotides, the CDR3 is TGTGCCAGCAGCCTGGGGCGGGAATATCACAATGAGCAGTTCTTC.

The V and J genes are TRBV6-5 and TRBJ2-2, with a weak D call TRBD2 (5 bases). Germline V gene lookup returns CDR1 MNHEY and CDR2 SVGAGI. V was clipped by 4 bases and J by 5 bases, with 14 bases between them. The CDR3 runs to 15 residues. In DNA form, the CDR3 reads TGTGCCAGCAGTTCTCCGGGAAGAAGGACCGGGGAGCTGTTTTTT. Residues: CASSSPGRRTGELFF.

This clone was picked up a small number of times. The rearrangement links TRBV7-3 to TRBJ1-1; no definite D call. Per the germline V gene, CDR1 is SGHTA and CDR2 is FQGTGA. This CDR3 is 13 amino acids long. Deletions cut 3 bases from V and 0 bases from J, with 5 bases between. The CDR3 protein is CASSFKLNTEAFF. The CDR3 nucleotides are TGTGCCAGCAGCTTCAAATTGAACACTGAAGCTTTCTTT.

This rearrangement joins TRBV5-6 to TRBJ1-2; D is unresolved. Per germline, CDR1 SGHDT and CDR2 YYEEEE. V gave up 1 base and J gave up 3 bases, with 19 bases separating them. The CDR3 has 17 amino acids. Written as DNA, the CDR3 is TGTGCCAGCAGCTTGATCGGCTACCAGGTAGCGGACTATGGCTACACCTTC. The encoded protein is CASSLIGYQVADYGYTF.

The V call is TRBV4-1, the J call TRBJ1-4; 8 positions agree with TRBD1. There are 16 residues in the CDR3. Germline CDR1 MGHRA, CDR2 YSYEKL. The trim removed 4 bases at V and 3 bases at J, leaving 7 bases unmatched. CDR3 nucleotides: TGCGCCAGCAGCCTCCGCCAGGGGGCAGCTAATGAAAAACTGTTTTTT. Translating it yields CASSLRQGAANEKLFF.

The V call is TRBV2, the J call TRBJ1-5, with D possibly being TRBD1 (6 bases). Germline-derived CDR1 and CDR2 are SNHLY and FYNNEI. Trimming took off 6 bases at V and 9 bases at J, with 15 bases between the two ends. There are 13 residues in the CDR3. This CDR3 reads CASRTVVGGPQHF. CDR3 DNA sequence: TGTGCCAGCAGGACGGTGGTAGGGGGGCCCCAGCATTTT.

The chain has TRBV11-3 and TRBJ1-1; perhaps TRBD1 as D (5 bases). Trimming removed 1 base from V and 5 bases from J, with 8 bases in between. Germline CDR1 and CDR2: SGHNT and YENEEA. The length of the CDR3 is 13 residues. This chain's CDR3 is CASSLAGMTEAFF. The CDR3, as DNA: TGTGCCAGCAGCTTAGCAGGGATGACTGAAGCTTTCTTT.

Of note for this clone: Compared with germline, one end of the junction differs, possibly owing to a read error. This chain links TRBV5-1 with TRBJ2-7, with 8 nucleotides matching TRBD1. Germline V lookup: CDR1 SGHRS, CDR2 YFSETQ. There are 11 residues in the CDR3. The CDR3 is CASTGGYEQHF. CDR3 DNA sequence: TGCGCCAGCACAGGGGGCTACGAGCAGCACTTC.

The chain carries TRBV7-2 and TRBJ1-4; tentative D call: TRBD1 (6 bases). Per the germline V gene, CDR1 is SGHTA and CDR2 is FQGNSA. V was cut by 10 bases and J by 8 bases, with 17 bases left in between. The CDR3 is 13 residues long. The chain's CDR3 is CATGGRGGEKLFF. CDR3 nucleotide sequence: TGTGCCACCGGTGGCAGGGGAGGGGAAAAACTGTTTTTT. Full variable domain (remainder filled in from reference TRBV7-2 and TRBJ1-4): GAGVSQSPSNKVTEKGKDVELRCDPISGHTALYWYRQSLGQGLEFLIYFQGNSAPDKSGLPSDRFSAERTGGSVSTLTIQRTQQEDSAVYLCATGGRGGEKLFFGSGTQLSVL.

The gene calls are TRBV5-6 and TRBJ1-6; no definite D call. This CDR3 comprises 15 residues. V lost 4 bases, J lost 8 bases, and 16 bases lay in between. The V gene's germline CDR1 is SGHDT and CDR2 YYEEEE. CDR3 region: CASSLTTLRYSPLHF. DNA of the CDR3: TGTGCCAGCAGCCTCACTACCCTTAGGTATTCACCCCTCCACTTT.